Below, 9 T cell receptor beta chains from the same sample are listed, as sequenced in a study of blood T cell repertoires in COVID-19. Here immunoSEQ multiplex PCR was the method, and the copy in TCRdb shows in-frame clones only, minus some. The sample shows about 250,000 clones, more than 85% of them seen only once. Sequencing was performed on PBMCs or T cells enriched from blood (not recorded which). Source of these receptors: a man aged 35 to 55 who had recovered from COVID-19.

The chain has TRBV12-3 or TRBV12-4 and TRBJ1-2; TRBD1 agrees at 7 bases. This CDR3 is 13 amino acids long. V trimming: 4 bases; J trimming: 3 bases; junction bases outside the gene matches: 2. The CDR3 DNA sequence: TGTGCCAGCAGTTCGGGGACAGACTATGGCTACACCTTC. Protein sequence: CASSSGTDYGYTF.

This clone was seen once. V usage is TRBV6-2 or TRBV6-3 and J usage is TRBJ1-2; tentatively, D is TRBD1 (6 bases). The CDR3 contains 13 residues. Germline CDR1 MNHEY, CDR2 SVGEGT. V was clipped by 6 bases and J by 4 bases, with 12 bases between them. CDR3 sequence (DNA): TGTGCCAGCAGCCGTGACAGGAGCTATGGCTACACCTTC. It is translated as CASSRDRSYGYTF.

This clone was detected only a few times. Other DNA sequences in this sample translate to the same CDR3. The CDR3 spells CASSLGTGTSYEQYF. The CDR3 region has the DNA TGTGCCAGCAGCTTAGGGACAGGGACCTCCTACGAGCAGTACTTC. V is TRBV7-3 and J is TRBJ2-7; TRBD1 agrees at 9 bases. Trimming at V came to 2 bases and at J to 0 bases, leaving 2 bases not matched to a gene. The CDR3 is 15 residues long. Germline CDR1 SGHTA, CDR2 FQGTGA.

CDR3 protein: CASSLALSGRAYEQYF. The CDR3 DNA follows: TGTGCCAGCAGCTTAGCGCTTTCGGGTCGGGCCTACGAGCAGTACTTC. V usage is TRBV7-8 and J usage is TRBJ2-7; D gene uncertain. This CDR3 spans 16 amino acids. V was pared by 0 bases and J by 2 bases, with 14 bases between. Germline V CDR1 and CDR2: SGHVS, FQNEAQ. Drawing the rest from reference TRBV7-8 and TRBJ2-7, the complete variable domain is GAGVSQSPRYKVAKRGQDVALRCDPISGHVSLFWYQQALGQGPEFLTYFQNEAQLDKSGLPSDRFFAERPEGSVSTLKIQRTQQEDSAVYLCASSLALSGRAYEQYFGPGTRLTVT.

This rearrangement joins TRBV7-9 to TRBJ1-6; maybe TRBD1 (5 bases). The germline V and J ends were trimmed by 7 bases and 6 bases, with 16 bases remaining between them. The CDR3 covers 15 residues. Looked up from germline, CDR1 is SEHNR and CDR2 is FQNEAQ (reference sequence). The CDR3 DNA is TGTGCCAGCACCAACAACCGGCAGGGTAATTCACCCCTCCACTTT. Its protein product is CASTNNRQGNSPLHF.

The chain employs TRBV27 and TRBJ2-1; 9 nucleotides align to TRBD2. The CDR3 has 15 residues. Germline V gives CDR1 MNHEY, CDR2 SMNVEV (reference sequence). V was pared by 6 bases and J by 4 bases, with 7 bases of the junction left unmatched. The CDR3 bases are TGTGCCAGCAGCTTAGCGGGAGCGAGATACAATGAGCAGTTCTTC. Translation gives CASSLAGARYNEQFF.

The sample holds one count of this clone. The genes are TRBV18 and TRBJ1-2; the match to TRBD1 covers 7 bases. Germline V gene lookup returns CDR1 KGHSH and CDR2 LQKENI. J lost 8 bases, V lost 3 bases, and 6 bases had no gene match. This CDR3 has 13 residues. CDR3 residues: CASSPSDRWGYTF. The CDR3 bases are TGTGCCAGCTCACCCTCGGACAGGTGGGGCTACACCTTC.

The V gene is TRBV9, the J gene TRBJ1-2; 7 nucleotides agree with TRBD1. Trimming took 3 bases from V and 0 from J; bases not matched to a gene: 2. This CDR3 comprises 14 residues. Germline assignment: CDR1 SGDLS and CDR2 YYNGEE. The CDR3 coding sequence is TGTGCCAGCAGCGGAGGGGGCTCTAACTATGGCTACACCTTC. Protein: CASSGGGSNYGYTF.

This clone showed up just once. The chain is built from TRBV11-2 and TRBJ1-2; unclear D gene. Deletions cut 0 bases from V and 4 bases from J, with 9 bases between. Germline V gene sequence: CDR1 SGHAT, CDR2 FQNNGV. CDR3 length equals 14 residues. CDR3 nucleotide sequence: TGTGCCAGCAGCTTAGATGGCGGATTCTATGGCTACACCTTC. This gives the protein CASSLDGGFYGYTF.